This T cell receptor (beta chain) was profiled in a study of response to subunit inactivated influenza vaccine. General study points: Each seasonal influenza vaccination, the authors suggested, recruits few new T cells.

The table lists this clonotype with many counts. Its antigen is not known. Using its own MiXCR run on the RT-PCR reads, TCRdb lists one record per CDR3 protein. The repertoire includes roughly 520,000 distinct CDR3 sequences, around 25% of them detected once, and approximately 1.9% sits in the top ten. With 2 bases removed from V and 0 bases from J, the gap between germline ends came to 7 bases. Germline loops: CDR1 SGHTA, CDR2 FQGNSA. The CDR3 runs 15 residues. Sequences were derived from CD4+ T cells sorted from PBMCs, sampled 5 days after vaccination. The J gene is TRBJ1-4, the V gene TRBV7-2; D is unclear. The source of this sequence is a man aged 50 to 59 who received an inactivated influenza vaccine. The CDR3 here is CASSLSASTNEKLFF. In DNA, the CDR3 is TGTGCCAGCAGCTTAAGCGCCTCAACTAATGAAAAACTGTTTTTT.